This TCR beta chain appears in the sequencing data of a study of beta chain features in type 1 diabetes (dated by TCRdb to between 2018 and 2020). At the level of the whole study: Patients and healthy donors did not differ in mean age, gender distribution, total cell number or subset yield. Across all samples, 90 million to 130 million sorted cells were examined, and cell number per subset correlated strongly with RNA yield. In the study, TCRB repertoires of sorted circulating CD4+ T cell subsets from recently diagnosed type 1 diabetes patients were compared with those of matched healthy donors. Naive and central memory subsets were obtained from all 30 or so donors, but regulatory and stem cell-like memory subsets were isolated from only 8 patients and about 8 healthy donors.

Worth noting for this clone: Its antigen is unknown. Within one base of it there is no much larger clone, and no base qualities were kept.

Each donor gave one peripheral blood draw, averaging approximately 110 mL, which was collected into heparinised tubes. A BD FACSAria II and a panel including CD45RO, CCR7, CD25, CD127, CD95 and CD27 were used to sort naive, central memory, regulatory and stem cell-like memory CD4+ T cells. All sorted populations exceeded 95% purity. PBMCs were isolated right away by Lymphoprep density gradient centrifugation and were stained directly, without culture. So that batch effects would be minimized, each experiment stained and sorted samples in pairs, pairing one healthy donor with one patient. Trimming takes 0 bases off V and 0 bases off J; junction bases not matched to a gene: 8. Reading the germline V gene (reference sequence) gives CDR1 GTSNPN and CDR2 SVGIG. The CDR3 covers 17 residues, taking in both the cysteine and the phenylalanine. Only the CDR3 DNA is retained, 51 bases long and in frame from the first base.

All of the isolated RNA was reverse transcribed with the High Capacity cDNA Reverse Transcription Kit, so expressed TCRB transcripts were sequenced. Naive, central memory and regulatory T cell samples underwent deep immunoSEQ sequencing, averaging about 3.3 million total reads per sample. After sorted cells were lysed in RLT buffer, RNA was extracted with DNase-treated RNeasy Micro or Mini kits, with the choice depending on cell number. To prevent cross-contamination, each cell subset was processed individually, whereas patient and healthy donor samples were processed jointly. Using the immunoSEQ multiplex PCR, TCRB sequences were amplified from cDNA into 87-bp fragments spanning the CDR3 region. Amplicons were sequenced on the Illumina HiSeq platform. On the authors' methods: PCR bias was corrected computationally using synthetic template baselines, and reads within Hamming distance 2 were collapsed, with unmergeable singletons discarded. Reads were aligned against IMGT to assign V, D and J genes, CDR3 length and insertions or deletions at six rearrangement sites. Clonotype counts were normalized to sorted cell number within each subset before computing true diversity and Gini coefficients with the tcR R package. Repertoire sharing was quantified using the overlap coefficient calculated on TCRB nucleotide sequences. Out-of-frame TCRB sequences from naive cells were analyzed as a proxy for the pre-selection repertoire. Here the immuneACCESS table is served through TCRdb, limited to in-frame sequences with V and J called. Missing clones are a known gap in these copies; in checked studies unresolved V genes cover under half, and the rest lacks a known reason. Clonal size and the V and J genes are those of that table, whereas D and trimming came from the DNA. Here the sample has about 740,000 clones; around an eighth occur a single time. The ten top clones hold less than 0.025% of the sample.

General findings and caveats noted by the study authors: Patients with type 1 diabetes made fewer insertions and deleted more nucleotides at VDJ recombination sites, implying thymic rearrangement abnormalities. Naive, central memory and regulatory TCRB repertoires appeared to be more similar among patients than among healthy donors. Sequencing cDNA rather than genomic DNA could over-represent highly expressing activated cells, although activation and CD3 levels did not differ between groups. HLA sub-analyses involved small numbers of individuals, so any influence of HLA type on TCRB rearrangement remained unresolved. Shorter templates might be favored by PCR, yet because patient and control samples were amplified and corrected together, any such skew would affect both groups equally. Type 1 diabetes patients showed a moderate but significant shortening of TCRB CDR3 length in all four CD4+ subsets.

Material: naive CD4+ T cells from blood. The cell subset or site label for this specimen denotes: true naive CD4+ T cells. The clonotype was recovered from a man younger than 35 with type 1 diabetes. The chain is assembled from TRBV30 and TRBJ1-3; the central 7 bases match TRBD1. The DNA sequence follows: TGTGCCTGGAGTGTTTACAGGGGTCAGAGCTCTGGAAACACCATATATTTT. Its translation reads: CAWSVYRGQSSGNTIYF.